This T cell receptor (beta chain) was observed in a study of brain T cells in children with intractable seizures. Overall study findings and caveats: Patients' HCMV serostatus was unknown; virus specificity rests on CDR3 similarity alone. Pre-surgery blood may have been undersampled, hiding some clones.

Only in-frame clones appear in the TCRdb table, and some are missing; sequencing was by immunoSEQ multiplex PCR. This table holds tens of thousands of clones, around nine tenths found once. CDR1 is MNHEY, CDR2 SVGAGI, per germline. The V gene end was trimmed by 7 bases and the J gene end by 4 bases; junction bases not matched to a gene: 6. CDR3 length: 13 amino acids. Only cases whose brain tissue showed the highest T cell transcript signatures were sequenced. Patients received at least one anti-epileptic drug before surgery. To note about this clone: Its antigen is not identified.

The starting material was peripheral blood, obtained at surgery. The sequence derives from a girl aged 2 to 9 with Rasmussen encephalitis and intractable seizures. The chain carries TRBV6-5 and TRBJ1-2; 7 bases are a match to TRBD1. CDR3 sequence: CASTLTGAYGYTF. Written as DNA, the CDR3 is TGTGCCAGCACCTTAACAGGGGCCTATGGCTACACCTTC.